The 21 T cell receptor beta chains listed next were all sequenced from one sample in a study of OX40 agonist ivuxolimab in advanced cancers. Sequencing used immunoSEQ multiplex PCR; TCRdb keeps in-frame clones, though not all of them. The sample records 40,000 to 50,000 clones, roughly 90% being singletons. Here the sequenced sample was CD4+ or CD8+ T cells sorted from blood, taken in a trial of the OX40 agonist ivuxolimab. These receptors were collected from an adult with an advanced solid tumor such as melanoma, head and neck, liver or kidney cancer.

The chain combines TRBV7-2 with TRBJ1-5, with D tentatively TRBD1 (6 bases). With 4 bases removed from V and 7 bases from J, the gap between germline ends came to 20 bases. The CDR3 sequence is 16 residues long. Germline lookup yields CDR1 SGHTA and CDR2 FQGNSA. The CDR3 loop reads CASSSEPGQQGQPQHF. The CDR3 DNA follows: TGTGCCAGCAGCTCGGAACCGGGACAACAAGGACAGCCCCAGCATTTT.

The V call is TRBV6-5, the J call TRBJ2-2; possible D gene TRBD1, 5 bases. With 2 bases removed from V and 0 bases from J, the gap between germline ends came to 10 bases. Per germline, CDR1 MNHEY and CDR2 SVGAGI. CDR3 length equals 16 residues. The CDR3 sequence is CASSYTAGTNTGELFF. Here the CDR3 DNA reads TGTGCCAGCAGTTACACGGCAGGGACGAACACCGGGGAGCTGTTTTTT.

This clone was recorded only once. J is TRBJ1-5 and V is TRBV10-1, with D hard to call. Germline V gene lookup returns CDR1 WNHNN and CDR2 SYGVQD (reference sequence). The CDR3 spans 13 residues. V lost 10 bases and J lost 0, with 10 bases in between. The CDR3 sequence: CATRTDSNQPQHF. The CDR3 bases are TGCGCCACCCGGACTGATAGCAATCAGCCCCAGCATTTT.

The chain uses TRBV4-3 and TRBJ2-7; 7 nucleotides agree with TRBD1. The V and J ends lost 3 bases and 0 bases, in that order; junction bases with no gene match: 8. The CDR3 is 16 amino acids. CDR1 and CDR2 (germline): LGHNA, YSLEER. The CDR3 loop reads CASSQDNRGSSYEQYF. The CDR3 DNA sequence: TGCGCCAGCAGCCAGGATAACAGGGGCAGCTCCTACGAGCAGTACTTC.

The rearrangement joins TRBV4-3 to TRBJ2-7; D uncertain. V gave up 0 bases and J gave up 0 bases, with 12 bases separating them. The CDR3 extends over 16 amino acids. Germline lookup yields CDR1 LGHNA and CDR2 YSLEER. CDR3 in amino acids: CASSQEGSAISYEQYF. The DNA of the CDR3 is TGCGCCAGCAGCCAAGAAGGTTCGGCTATCTCCTACGAGCAGTACTTC.

As DNA, the CDR3 is TGTGCCAGCAGTCCAGGGGGCTACGAGCAGTACTTC. It specifies CASSPGGYEQYF. The V gene is TRBV28, the J gene TRBJ2-7; 7 bases map to TRBD1. Germline V gives CDR1 MDHEN, CDR2 SYDVKM. The CDR3 covers 12 residues. With 5 bases clipped from V and 3 bases from J, the junction kept 1 base outside the gene matches.

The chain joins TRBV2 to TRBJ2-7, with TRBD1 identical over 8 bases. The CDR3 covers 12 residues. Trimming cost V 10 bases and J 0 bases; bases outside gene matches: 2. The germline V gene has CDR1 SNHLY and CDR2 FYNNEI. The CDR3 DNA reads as TGTGCCAAGGGACAGGCCTCCTACGAGCAGTACTTC. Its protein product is CAKGQASYEQYF.

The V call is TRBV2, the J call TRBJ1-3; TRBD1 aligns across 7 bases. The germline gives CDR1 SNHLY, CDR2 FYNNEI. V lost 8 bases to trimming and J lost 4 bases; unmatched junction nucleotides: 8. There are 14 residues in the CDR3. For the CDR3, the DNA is TGTGCCAGCGGCCGGGACAGCAGCGGAAACACCATATATTTT. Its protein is CASGRDSSGNTIYF.

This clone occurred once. CDR3 loop: CASSLTFDRAYGYTF. CDR3 nucleotide sequence: TGTGCCAGCAGCTTAACCTTCGACAGGGCCTATGGCTACACCTTC. V and J are TRBV11-2 and TRBJ1-2; 7 bases line up with TRBD1. From germline, CDR1 is SGHAT and CDR2 FQNNGV. The ends lost 2 bases at V and 4 bases at J; junction bases unmatched: 7. The CDR3 is 15 residues long.

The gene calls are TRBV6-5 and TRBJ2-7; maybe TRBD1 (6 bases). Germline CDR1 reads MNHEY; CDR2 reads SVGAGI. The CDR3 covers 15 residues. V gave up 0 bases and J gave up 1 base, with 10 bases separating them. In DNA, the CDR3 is TGTGCCAGCAGTTACTCTACAGGGTGGTCCTACGAGCAGTACTTC. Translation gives CASSYSTGWSYEQYF.

The CDR3 bases are TGTGCCAGCAGCTTAGAGCAGGGACTAGCGAACACCGGGGAGCTGTTTTTT. It is translated as CASSLEQGLANTGELFF. The chain carries TRBV7-8 and TRBJ2-2; 8 nucleotides align to TRBD2. The CDR3 spans 17 residues. Germline-derived CDR1 and CDR2 are SGHVS and FQNEAQ. With V trimmed by 1 base and J by 0 bases, 4 bases remained unmatched.

The CDR3 DNA reads as TGTGCCAGCAGCTCCGAGGGGGGGATTCACAATGAGCAGTTCTTC. Its translation is CASSSEGGIHNEQFF. V and J are TRBV28 and TRBJ2-1, with D possibly being TRBD2 (7 bases). The germline V gene encodes CDR1 MDHEN and CDR2 SYDVKM. Trimming stripped 6 bases from V and 5 bases from J, with 17 bases between. This CDR3 contains 15 residues.

The CDR3 loop is CASSPTSGGYNEQFF. The CDR3, as DNA: TGCGCCAGCAGCCCTACTAGCGGGGGTTACAATGAGCAGTTCTTC. The rearrangement joins TRBV4-3 to TRBJ2-1; 11 positions agree with TRBD2. The CDR3 consists of 15 residues. The trim removed 4 bases at V and 4 bases at J, leaving 3 bases unmatched. Germline V gives CDR1 LGHNA, CDR2 YSLEER.

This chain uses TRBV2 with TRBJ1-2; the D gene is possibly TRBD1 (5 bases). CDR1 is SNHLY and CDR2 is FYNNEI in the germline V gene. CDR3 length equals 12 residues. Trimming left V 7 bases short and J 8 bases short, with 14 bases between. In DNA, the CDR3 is TGTGCCAGCATCAAGGACATTGGCGGCTACACCTTC. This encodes CASIKDIGGYTF.

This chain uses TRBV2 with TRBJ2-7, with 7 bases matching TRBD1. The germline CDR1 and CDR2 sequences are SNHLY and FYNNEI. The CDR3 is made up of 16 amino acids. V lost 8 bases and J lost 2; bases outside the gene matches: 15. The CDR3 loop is CASSISGQAATYEQYF. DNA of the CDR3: TGTGCCAGCTCCATTTCAGGACAGGCCGCCACCTACGAGCAGTACTTC.

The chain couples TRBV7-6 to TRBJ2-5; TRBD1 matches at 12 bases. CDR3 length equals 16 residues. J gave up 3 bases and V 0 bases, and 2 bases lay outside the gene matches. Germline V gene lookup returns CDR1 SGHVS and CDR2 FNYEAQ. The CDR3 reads CASSLAGTGGEETQYF. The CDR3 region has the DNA TGTGCCAGCAGCTTAGCCGGGACAGGGGGCGAAGAGACCCAGTACTTC.

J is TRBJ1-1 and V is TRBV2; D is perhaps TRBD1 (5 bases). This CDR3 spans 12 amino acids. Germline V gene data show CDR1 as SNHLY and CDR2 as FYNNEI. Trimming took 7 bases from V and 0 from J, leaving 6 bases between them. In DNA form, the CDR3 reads TGTGCCAGCACAGGGCTGAACACTGAAGCTTTCTTT. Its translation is CASTGLNTEAFF.

The CDR3 DNA is TGTGCCAGCAGCTTGGAGGCCCCCAACGGGGGGAACACTGAAGCTTTCTTT. It is translated as CASSLEAPNGGNTEAFF. The chain has TRBV5-4 and TRBJ1-1, with D tentatively TRBD1 (5 bases). The CDR3 runs to 17 residues. Trimming took off 0 bases at V and 1 base at J, with 16 bases between the two ends. Germline V lookup: CDR1 SGHNT, CDR2 YYREEE (reference sequence).

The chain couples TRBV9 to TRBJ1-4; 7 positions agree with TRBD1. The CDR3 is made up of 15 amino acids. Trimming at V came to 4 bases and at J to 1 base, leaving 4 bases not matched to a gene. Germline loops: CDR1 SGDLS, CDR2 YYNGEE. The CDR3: CASSPRGQTNEKLFF. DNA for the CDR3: TGTGCCAGCAGCCCAAGGGGGCAAACTAATGAAAAACTGTTTTTT.

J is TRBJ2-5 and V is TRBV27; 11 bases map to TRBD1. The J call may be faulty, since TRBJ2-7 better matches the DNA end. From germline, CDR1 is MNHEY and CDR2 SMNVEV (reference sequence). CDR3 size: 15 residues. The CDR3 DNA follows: TGTGCCAGCAGCCAAGGGACAGGGGGCTCCTACGAGCAGTACTTC. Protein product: CASSQGTGGSYEQYF.

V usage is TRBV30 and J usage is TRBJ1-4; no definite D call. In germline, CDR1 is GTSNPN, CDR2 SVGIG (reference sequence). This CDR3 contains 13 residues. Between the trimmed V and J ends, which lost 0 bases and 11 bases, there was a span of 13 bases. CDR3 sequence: CAWSVSIRKKLFF. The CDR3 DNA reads TGTGCCTGGAGTGTATCAATTCGGAAGAAACTGTTTTTT.